This T cell receptor beta chain derives from a study of beta chain features in type 1 diabetes. This CDR3 contains 17 residues. Germline CDR1 reads SGHRS; CDR2 reads YFSETQ. Trimming removed 0 bases from V and 8 bases from J; junction bases left unmatched: 9. What was sequenced were expressed TCRB transcripts, since all of the isolated RNA had been reverse transcribed. Assay used: immunoSEQ multiplex PCR; TCRdb lists only in-frame clones, some missing. The profile shows about 620,000 clones, 15% to 19% of them singletons. Sample: naive CD4+ T cells from blood. This sequence originates from a man aged 18 to 29 in good health. The chain combines TRBV5-1 with TRBJ2-1; 12 bases match TRBD2. The CDR3 spells CASSLVGGLAGMDEQFF. CDR3 DNA sequence: TGCGCCAGCAGCTTGGTGGGAGGACTAGCGGGAATGGATGAGCAGTTCTTC.